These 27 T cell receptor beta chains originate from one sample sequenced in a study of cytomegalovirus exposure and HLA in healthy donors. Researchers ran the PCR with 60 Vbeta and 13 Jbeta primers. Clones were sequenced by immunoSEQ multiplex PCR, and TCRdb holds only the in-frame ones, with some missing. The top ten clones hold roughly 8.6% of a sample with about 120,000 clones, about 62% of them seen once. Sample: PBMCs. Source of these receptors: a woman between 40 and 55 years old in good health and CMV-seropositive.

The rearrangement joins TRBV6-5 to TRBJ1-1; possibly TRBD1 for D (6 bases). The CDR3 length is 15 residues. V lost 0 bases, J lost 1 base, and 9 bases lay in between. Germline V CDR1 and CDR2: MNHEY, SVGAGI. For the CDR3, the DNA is TGTGCCAGCAGTTACTCGCCAGGGGCGAACACTGAAGCTTTCTTT. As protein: CASSYSPGANTEAFF.

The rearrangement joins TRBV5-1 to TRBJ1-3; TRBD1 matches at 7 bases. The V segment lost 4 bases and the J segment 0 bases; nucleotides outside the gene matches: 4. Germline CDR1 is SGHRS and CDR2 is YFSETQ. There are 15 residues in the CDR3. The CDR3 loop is CASSTTGDSGNTIYF. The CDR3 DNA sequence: TGCGCCAGCAGCACTACAGGGGACTCTGGAAACACCATATATTTT.

The CDR3 DNA reads as TGTGCCAGCAGCCAACAGGCCGGGACAGGGATTTATGGCTACACCTTC. Encoded protein: CASSQQAGTGIYGYTF. V gene TRBV7-9 combines with J gene TRBJ1-2; 9 bases line up with TRBD1. The V and J ends lost 5 bases and 5 bases, in that order; junction bases with no gene match: 12. The CDR3 spans 16 residues. Germline V lookup: CDR1 SEHNR, CDR2 FQNEAQ (reference sequence).

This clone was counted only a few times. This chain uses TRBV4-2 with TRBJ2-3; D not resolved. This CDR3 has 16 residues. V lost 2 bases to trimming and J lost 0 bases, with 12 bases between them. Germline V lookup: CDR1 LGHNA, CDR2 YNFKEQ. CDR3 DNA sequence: TGTGCCAGCAGCCAAACCGCCGGTGAAAGCACAGATACGCAGTATTTT. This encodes CASSQTAGESTDTQYF.

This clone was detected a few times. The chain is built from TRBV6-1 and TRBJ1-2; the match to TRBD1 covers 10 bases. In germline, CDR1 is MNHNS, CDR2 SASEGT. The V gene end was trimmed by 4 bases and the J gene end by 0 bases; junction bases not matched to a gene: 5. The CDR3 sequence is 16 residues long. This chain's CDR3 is CASSVLGQGANYGYTF. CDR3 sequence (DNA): TGTGCCAGCAGTGTATTAGGACAGGGGGCTAACTATGGCTACACCTTC.

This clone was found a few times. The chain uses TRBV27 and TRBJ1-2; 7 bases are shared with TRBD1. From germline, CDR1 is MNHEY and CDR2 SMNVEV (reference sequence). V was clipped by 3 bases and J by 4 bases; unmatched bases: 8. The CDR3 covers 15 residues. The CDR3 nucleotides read TGTGCCAGCAGTTTCGATGGCAGGGGGTCCTATGGCTACACCTTC. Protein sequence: CASSFDGRGSYGYTF.

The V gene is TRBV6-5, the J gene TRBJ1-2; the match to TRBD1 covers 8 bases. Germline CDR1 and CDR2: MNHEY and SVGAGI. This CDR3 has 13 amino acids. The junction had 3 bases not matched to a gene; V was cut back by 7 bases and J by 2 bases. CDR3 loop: CASKRQGNYGYTF. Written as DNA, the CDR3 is TGTGCCAGCAAACGACAGGGGAACTATGGCTACACCTTC.

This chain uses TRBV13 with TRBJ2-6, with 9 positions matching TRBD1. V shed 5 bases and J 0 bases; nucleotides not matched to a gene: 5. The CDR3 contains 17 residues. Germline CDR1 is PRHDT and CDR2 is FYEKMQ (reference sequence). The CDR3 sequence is CASSLGQGSSGANVLTF. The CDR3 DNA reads TGTGCCAGCAGCCTGGGACAGGGCAGCTCTGGGGCCAACGTCCTGACTTTC.

CDR3 protein: CASTNPRELDTQYF. In DNA form, the CDR3 reads TGTGCCAGCACCAATCCCCGGGAGCTAGATACGCAGTATTTT. This sequence joins TRBV5-4 and TRBJ2-3; D possibly corresponds to TRBD2 (6 bases). The CDR3 contains 14 residues. V was pared by 6 bases and J by 5 bases, with 16 bases between. CDR1 is SGHNT and CDR2 is YYREEE in the germline V gene (reference sequence). Together with reference TRBV5-4 and TRBJ2-3, the CDR3 gives the full variable domain: ETGVTQSPTHLIKTRGQQVTLRCSSQSGHNTVSWYQQALGQGPQFIFQYYREEENGRGNFPPRFSGLQFPNYSSELNVNALELDDSALYLCASTNPRELDTQYFGPGTRLTVL.

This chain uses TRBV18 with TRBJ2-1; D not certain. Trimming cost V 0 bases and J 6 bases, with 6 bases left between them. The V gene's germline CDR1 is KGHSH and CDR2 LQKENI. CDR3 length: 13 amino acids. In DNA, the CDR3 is TGTGCCAGCTCACCACCTCATAGCAATGAGCAGTTCTTC. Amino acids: CASSPPHSNEQFF.

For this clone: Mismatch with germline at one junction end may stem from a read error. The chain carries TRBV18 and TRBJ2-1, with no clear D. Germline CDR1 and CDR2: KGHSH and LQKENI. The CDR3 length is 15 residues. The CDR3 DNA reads TGTGCCAGCTCTCCTTTGGAGAGCTCCTACAATGGGCAGTTCTTC. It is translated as CASSPLESSYNGQFF. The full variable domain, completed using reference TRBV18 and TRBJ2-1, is NAGVMQNPRHLVRRRGQEARLRCSPMKGHSHVYWYRQLPEEGLKFMVYLQKENIIDESGMPKERFSAEFPKEGPSILRIQQVVRGDSAAYFCASSPLESSYNGQFFGPGTRLTVL.

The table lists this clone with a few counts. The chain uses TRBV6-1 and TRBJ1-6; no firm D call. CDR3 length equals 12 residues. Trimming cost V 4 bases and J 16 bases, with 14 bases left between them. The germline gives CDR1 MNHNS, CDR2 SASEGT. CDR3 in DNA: TGTGCCAGCAGTGCTGTACGGGAGATACTCCACTTT. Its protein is CASSAVREILHF.

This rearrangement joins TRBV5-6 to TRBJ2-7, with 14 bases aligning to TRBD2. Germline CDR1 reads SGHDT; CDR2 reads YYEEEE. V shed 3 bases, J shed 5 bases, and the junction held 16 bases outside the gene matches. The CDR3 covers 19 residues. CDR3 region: CASSSAGGTSGSILHEQYF. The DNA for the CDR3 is TGTGCCAGCAGCTCTGCGGGGGGGACTAGCGGGAGTATCCTACACGAGCAGTACTTC.

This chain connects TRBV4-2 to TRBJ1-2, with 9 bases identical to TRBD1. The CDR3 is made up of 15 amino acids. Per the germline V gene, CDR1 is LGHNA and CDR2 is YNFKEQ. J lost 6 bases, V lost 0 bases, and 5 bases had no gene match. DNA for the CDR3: TGTGCCAGCAGCCAAGATCAGACAGGGGGTGATGGCTACACCTTC. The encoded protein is CASSQDQTGGDGYTF.

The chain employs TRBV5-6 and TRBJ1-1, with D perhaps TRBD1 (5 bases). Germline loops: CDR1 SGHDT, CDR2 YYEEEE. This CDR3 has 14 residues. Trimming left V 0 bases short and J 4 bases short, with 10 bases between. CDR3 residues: CASSLVYGGTEAFF. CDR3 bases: TGTGCCAGCAGCTTGGTTTACGGGGGCACTGAAGCTTTCTTT.

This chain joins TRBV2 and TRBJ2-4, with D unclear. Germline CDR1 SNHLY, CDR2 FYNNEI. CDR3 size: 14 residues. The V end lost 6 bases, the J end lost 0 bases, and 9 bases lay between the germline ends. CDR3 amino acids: CASRRHLAKNIQYF. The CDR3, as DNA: TGTGCCAGCAGGCGACATTTAGCCAAAAACATTCAGTACTTC.

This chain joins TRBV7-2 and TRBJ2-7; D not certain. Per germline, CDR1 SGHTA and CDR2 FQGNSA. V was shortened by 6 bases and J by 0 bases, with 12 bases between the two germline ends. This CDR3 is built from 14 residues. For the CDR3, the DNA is TGTGCCAGCAGTCTCATCTTCGGCTCCTACGAGCAGTACTTC. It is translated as CASSLIFGSYEQYF.

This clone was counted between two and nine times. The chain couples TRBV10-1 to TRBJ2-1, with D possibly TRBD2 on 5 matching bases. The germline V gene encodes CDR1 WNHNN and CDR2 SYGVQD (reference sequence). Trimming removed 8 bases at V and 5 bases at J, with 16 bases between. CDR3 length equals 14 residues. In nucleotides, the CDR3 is TGCGCCAGCCGCGGTGGGAGCGAGGACAATGAGCAGTTCTTC. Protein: CASRGGSEDNEQFF.

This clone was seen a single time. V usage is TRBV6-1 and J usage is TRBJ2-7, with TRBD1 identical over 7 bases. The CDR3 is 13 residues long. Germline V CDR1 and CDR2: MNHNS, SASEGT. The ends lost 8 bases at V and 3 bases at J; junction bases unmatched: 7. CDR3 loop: CASEIGTDYEQYF. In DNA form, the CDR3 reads TGTGCCAGCGAAATCGGGACAGACTACGAGCAGTACTTC.

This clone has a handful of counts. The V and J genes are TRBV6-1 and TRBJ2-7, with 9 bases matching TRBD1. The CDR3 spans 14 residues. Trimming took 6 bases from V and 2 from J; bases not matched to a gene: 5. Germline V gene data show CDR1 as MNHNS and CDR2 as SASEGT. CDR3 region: CASRGTGRTYEQYF. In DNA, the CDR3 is TGTGCCAGCAGGGGGACAGGGCGTACCTACGAGCAGTACTTC.

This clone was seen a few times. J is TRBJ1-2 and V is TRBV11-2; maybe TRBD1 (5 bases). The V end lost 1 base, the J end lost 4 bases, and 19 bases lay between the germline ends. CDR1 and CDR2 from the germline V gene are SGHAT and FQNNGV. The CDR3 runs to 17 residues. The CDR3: CASSLGEGAGGIYGYTF. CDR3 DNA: TGTGCCAGCAGCTTAGGAGAAGGGGCGGGGGGAATCTATGGCTACACCTTC.

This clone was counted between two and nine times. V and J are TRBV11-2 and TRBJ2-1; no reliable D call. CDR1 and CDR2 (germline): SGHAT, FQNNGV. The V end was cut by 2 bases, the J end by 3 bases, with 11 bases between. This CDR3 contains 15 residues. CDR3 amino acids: CASSLYLGNYNEQFF. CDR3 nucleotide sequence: TGTGCCAGCAGCTTATACCTAGGAAACTACAATGAGCAGTTCTTC. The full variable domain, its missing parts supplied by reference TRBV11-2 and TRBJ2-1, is EAGVAQSPRYKIIEKRQSVAFWCNPISGHATLYWYQQILGQGPKLLIQFQNNGVVDDSQLPKDRFSAERLKGVDSTLKIQPAKLEDSAVYLCASSLYLGNYNEQFFGPGTRLTVL.

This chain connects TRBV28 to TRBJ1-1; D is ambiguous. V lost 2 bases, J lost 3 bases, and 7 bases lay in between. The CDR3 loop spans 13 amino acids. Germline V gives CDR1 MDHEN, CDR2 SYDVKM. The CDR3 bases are TGTGCCAGCAGTTTAGTCGAGGACACTGAAGCTTTCTTT. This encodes CASSLVEDTEAFF.

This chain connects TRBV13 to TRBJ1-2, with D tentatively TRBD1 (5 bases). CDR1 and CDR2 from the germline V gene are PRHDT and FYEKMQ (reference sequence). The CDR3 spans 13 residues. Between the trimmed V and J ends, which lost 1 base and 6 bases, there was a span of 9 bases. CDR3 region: CASSLVDSNGYTF. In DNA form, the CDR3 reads TGTGCCAGCAGCTTAGTAGACAGCAATGGCTACACCTTC.

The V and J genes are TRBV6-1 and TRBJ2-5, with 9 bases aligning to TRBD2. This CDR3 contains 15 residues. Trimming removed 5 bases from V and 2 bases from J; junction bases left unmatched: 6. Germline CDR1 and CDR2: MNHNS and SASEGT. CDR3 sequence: CASSIRLAAQETQYF. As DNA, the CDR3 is TGTGCCAGCAGTATTCGACTAGCGGCGCAAGAGACCCAGTACTTC.

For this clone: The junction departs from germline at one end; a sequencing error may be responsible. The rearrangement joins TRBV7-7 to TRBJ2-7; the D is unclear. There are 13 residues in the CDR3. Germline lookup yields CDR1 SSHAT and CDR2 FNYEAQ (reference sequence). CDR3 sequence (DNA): TGTGCTAGCAGCTTAGCCCAGGCGTCGGAGCAGTACTTC. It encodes CASSLAQASEQYF. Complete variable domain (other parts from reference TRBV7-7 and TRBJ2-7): GAGVSQSPRYKVTKRGQDVTLRCDPISSHATLYWYQQALGQGPEFLTYFNYEAQPDKSGLPSDRFSAERPEGSISTLTIQRTEQRDSAMYRCASSLAQASEQYFGPGTRLTVT.

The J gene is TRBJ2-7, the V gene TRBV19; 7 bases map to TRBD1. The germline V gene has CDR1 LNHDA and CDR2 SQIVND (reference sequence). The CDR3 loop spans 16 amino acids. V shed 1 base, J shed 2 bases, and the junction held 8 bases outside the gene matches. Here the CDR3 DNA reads TGTGCCAGTAGTATAGGAGGGACAGTCTTAGCCTACGAGCAGTACTTC. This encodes CASSIGGTVLAYEQYF.